A selection of T cell receptor beta chains follows, all from one sample in a study of OX40 agonist ivuxolimab in advanced cancers. Produced via immunoSEQ multiplex PCR; TCRdb's table is partial and in-frame only. The repertoire includes tens of thousands of clones, 70% to 85% of them detected once, and roughly 0.44% sits in the top ten. Sequenced material: CD4+ or CD8+ T cells sorted from blood, taken in a trial of the OX40 agonist ivuxolimab. The receptor set was obtained from an adult with an advanced solid tumor such as melanoma, head and neck, liver or kidney cancer. Both conserved end residues are part of each CDR3. A D gene is named only where the DNA matches it firmly. Some rows have no size entry. The others give once, few or many, or a class for an expanded clone.

j_call | clone_size | d_call | v_call | cdr3_nt | cdr3_aa
TRBJ1-2 | - | - | TRBV6-5 | TGTGCCAGCAGTTATGGGGGCCGAACTAACTATGGCTACACCTTC | CASSYGGRTNYGYTF
TRBJ1-1 | - | - | TRBV19 | TGTGCCAGTAGTACCCGCAGTACTGAAGCTTTCTTT | CASSTRSTEAFF
TRBJ2-7 | - | - | TRBV2 | TGTGCCTACCGGGACACCTCCCGTCAGCAGTACTTC | CAYRDTSRQQYF
TRBJ1-4 | - | TRBD1 | TRBV5-1 | TGCGCCAGCAGCTCCAGACAGGGGGCCTATGAAAAACTGTTTTTT | CASSSRQGAYEKLFF
TRBJ2-3 | - | TRBD2 | TRBV28 | TGTGCCAGCAGTCCACTAGCGGGGGGGAACACAGATACGCAGTATTTT | CASSPLAGGNTDTQYF
TRBJ1-1 | - | - | TRBV10-2 | TGCGCCAGCAGTGACCAACCGAACACTGAAGCTTTCTTT | CASSDQPNTEAFF
TRBJ1-1 | - | - | TRBV29-1 | TGCAGCGTTGAACGGCGTGGGCGCACTGAAGCTTTCTTT | CSVERRGRTEAFF
TRBJ2-1 | - | - | TRBV7-9 | TGTGCCAGCAGCTTAGCGTGGGACCAACGCGAGCAGTTCTTC | CASSLAWDQREQFF
TRBJ2-1 | - | - | TRBV5-1 | TGCGCCAGCAGCTTGTCGGGCATCTCCTACAATGAGCAGTTCTTC | CASSLSGISYNEQFF
TRBJ2-1 | - | - | TRBV27 | TGTGCCACCACCCCACAGCGTGTCCCTTACAATGAGCAGTTCTTC | CATTPQRVPYNEQFF
TRBJ2-1 | few | - | TRBV5-6 | TGTGCCAGCAGCTTGGTAGGTCAAGCCAATGAGCAGTTCTTC | CASSLVGQANEQFF
TRBJ1-3 | - | - | TRBV7-2 | TGTGCCAGCAGCTTAACCGATGCAAGCTCTGGAAACACCATATATTTT | CASSLTDASSGNTIYF
TRBJ1-2 | - | TRBD1 | TRBV28 | TGTGCCAGCAGTTCTGGACTACGGGACAGGGGCTACACCTTC | CASSSGLRDRGYTF
TRBJ1-4 | - | - | TRBV21-1 | TGTGCCAGCAGCTCGGTGACAGGGGGAAAGGAAAAACTGTTTTTT | CASSSVTGGKEKLFF
TRBJ2-1 | - | TRBD2 | TRBV9 | TGTGCCAGCAGCCCCCGTAGCGGGGCGAGCTCCTACAATGAGCAGTTCTTC | CASSPRSGASSYNEQFF
TRBJ2-5 | - | - | TRBV30 | TGTGCCTGGACGCCAGGCCAAGAGACCCAGTACTTC | CAWTPGQETQYF
TRBJ2-5 | - | TRBD2 | TRBV5-4 | TGTGCCAGCAGCTTGGCGCTAGCGGGAGGTCAAGAGACCCAGTACTTC | CASSLALAGGQETQYF
TRBJ2-1 | once | TRBD2 | TRBV6-1 | TGTGCCAGCAGGGGGGGACTAAATGAGCAGTTCTTC | CASRGGLNEQFF
TRBJ1-2 | once | - | TRBV6-1 | TGTGCCAGCAGTCCGCAGGGGAAGGGCTACACCTTC | CASSPQGKGYTF
TRBJ1-2 | - | TRBD1 | TRBV25-1 | TGTGCCAGCCTCCCCGGGACAGGGATTGGCTACACCTTC | CASLPGTGIGYTF
TRBJ1-6 | - | - | TRBV7-8 | TGTGCCAGCAGCTTAGGGACAACCACATCACCCCTCCACTTT | CASSLGTTTSPLHF
TRBJ2-7 | - | TRBD2 | TRBV27 | TGTGCCAGCAGTTTAGGACTAGGCTACGAGCAGTACTTC | CASSLGLGYEQYF
TRBJ1-2 | - | TRBD1 | TRBV11-2 | TGTGCCAGCAGCTCGACAGGGGGGGGCTATGGCTACACCTTC | CASSSTGGGYGYTF
TRBJ2-7 | - | - | TRBV7-9 | TGTGCCAGCAGCCCCCAGGTGGAGGCTTACTTC | CASSPQVEAYF
TRBJ2-2 | once | - | TRBV6-4 | TGTGCCAGCAGCCTCACAAGCGTCGGGGAGCTGTTTTTT | CASSLTSVGELFF
TRBJ2-3 | - | - | TRBV28 | TGTGCCAGCAGTTTAACAGATACGCAGTATTTT | CASSLTDTQYF